Shown below are 25 T cell receptor beta chains from a single sample sequenced in a study of blood T cell repertoires in COVID-19. Sequenced by immunoSEQ multiplex PCR; TCRdb stores in-frame clones only, minus some. The profile shows fewer than 350,000 clones, almost 90% of them singletons. Sample: PBMCs or T cells enriched from blood (not recorded which). The receptor source for this set is a woman in her 30s who had been exposed to COVID-19.

The chain carries TRBV12-3 or TRBV12-4 and TRBJ2-3; no clear D gene. The V end was cut by 1 base, the J end by 5 bases, with 7 bases between. The CDR3 consists of 13 residues. In nucleotides, the CDR3 is TGTGCCAGCAGTTTAGGAGCGATAGATACGCAGTATTTT. Amino acid sequence: CASSLGAIDTQYF.

The V and J genes are TRBV29-1 and TRBJ2-6; maybe TRBD1 (5 bases). V lost 3 bases and J 12 bases, leaving 18 bases between the germline ends. The CDR3 is 14 residues long. Germline assignment: CDR1 SQVTM and CDR2 ANQGSEA. For the CDR3, the DNA is TGCAGCGTTGAGGTAATTACAGGTCCAGGCGTCCTGACTTTC. This gives the protein CSVEVITGPGVLTF.

V usage is TRBV5-1 and J usage is TRBJ1-6, with a weak D call TRBD1 (5 bases). Germline loops: CDR1 SGHRS, CDR2 YFSETQ. The CDR3 is 15 amino acids. V was pared by 6 bases and J by 7 bases, with 17 bases between. The CDR3 nucleotides read TGCGCCAGCACTCCCGAGGCAGGGTTGAATTCACCCCTCCACTTT. Its translation: CASTPEAGLNSPLHF.

This sequence joins TRBV10-2 and TRBJ2-1; tentatively, D is TRBD1 (5 bases). The CDR3 is 12 residues long. V was trimmed by 0 bases and J by 12 bases, leaving 9 bases between them. The germline V gene encodes CDR1 WSHSY and CDR2 SAAADI. This CDR3 reads CASSESIRGQFF. The CDR3 DNA reads as TGCGCCAGCAGTGAGTCGATAAGGGGGCAGTTCTTC.

The chain has TRBV3-1 (or the pseudogene TRBV3-2) and TRBJ2-2, with TRBD2 matching over 8 bases. The V and J ends lost 2 bases and 3 bases, in that order; junction bases with no gene match: 5. The germline V gene encodes CDR1 LGHDT and CDR2 YNNKEL (reference sequence). This CDR3 comprises 16 residues. CDR3 loop: CASSQMSGSYTGELFF. The CDR3 DNA is TGTGCCAGCAGCCAAATGAGCGGGAGTTACACCGGGGAGCTGTTTTTT.

The chain has TRBV29-1 and TRBJ1-6; a possible D gene is TRBD1 (5 bases). This CDR3 is built from 13 residues. Germline V gene sequence: CDR1 SQVTM, CDR2 ANQGSEA. The germline V and J ends were trimmed by 6 bases and 6 bases, with 12 bases remaining between them. The CDR3 region has the DNA TGCAGCGTGGGGGAGGACACTAATTCACCCCTCCACTTT. This translates into CSVGEDTNSPLHF.

The chain couples TRBV7-9 to TRBJ2-7; D possibly corresponds to TRBD2 (5 bases). Germline-derived CDR1 and CDR2 are SEHNR and FQNEAQ (reference sequence). Between the trimmed V and J ends, which lost 2 bases and 2 bases, there was a span of 13 bases. This CDR3 spans 15 amino acids. The CDR3 sequence: CASSLFPSRAYEQYF. The CDR3 bases are TGTGCCAGCAGCTTATTTCCTAGCAGAGCCTACGAGCAGTACTTC.

V usage is TRBV28 and J usage is TRBJ2-5, with D unclear. CDR3 length: 14 amino acids. Looked up from germline, CDR1 is MDHEN and CDR2 is SYDVKM. Between the trimmed V and J ends, which lost 6 bases and 4 bases, there was a span of 15 bases. The CDR3 DNA sequence: TGTGCCAGCAGCCACGCGAGAGGCGGAGAGACCCAGTACTTC. Translating it yields CASSHARGGETQYF.

Many counts were recorded for this clone. The chain employs TRBV11-2 and TRBJ1-2; 8 bases line up with TRBD1. The CDR3 covers 14 residues. The V gene end was trimmed by 1 base and the J gene end by 7 bases; junction bases not matched to a gene: 5. The germline gives CDR1 SGHAT, CDR2 FQNNGV. The CDR3 DNA is TGTGCCAGCAGCTTAGTGATCCAGGGGGCTGGCTACACCTTC. Encoded protein: CASSLVIQGAGYTF. The complete variable domain, with remaining parts taken from reference TRBV11-2 and TRBJ1-2, reads EAGVAQSPRYKIIEKRQSVAFWCNPISGHATLYWYQQILGQGPKLLIQFQNNGVVDDSQLPKDRFSAERLKGVDSTLKIQPAKLEDSAVYLCASSLVIQGAGYTFGSGTRLTVV.

The rearrangement uses TRBV7-2 and TRBJ2-1, with 10 bases matching TRBD2. The CDR3 length is 13 residues. CDR1 SGHTA and CDR2 FQGNSA come from the germline V gene. J lost 14 bases, V lost 3 bases, and 7 bases had no gene match. CDR3 protein: CASSFVLAGVEFF. CDR3 bases: TGTGCCAGCAGCTTCGTCCTAGCGGGAGTTGAGTTCTTC.

This clone was observed once. The V gene is TRBV5-5, the J gene TRBJ2-5; perhaps TRBD2 as D (5 bases). V was cut by 3 bases and J by 5 bases, with 11 bases left in between. The germline gives CDR1 SGHKS, CDR2 YYEKEE (reference sequence). The CDR3 consists of 13 residues. The CDR3 region is CASSSGEMETQYF. CDR3 coding DNA: TGTGCCAGCAGCTCCGGGGAGATGGAGACCCAGTACTTC.

The CDR3: CASSLTGGLNTEAFF. The CDR3 DNA is TGTGCCAGCAGTCTGACAGGGGGCTTGAACACTGAAGCTTTCTTT. The rearrangement links TRBV28 to TRBJ1-1, with 10 bases that match TRBD1. The germline V gene has CDR1 MDHEN and CDR2 SYDVKM. Losses at the gene ends were 5 bases for V and 0 bases for J; bases not matched to a gene: 3. The CDR3 length is 15 residues.

V gene TRBV30 combines with J gene TRBJ2-7, with D perhaps TRBD1 (5 bases). The CDR3 sequence is 13 residues long. Trimming took 0 bases from V and 12 from J, leaving 18 bases between them. Germline lookup yields CDR1 GTSNPN and CDR2 SVGIG (reference sequence). In DNA form, the CDR3 reads TGTGCCTGGAGTGTGACACTACAGGTCCCCCTGTACTTC. It is translated as CAWSVTLQVPLYF.

This clone was detected only once. V usage is TRBV30 and J usage is TRBJ2-1; a possible D gene is TRBD1 (6 bases). Deletions cut 8 bases from V and 7 bases from J, with 9 bases between. The CDR3 extends over 10 amino acids. Germline-derived CDR1 and CDR2 are GTSNPN and SVGIG (reference sequence). CDR3: CAVGGNEQFF. The CDR3 coding sequence is TGTGCCGTAGGGGGAAATGAGCAGTTCTTC. The variable domain in full, with the rest retrieved from reference TRBV30 and TRBJ2-1, is SQTIHQWPATLVQPVGSPLSLECTVEGTSNPNLYWYRQAAGRGLQLLFYSVGIGQISSEVPQNLSASRPQDRQFILSSKKLLLSDSGFYLCAVGGNEQFFGPGTRLTVL.

This clone was observed a few times. The gene calls are TRBV3-1 (or the pseudogene TRBV3-2) and TRBJ1-1; D remains ambiguous. There are 13 residues in the CDR3. The germline V gene has CDR1 LGHDT and CDR2 YNNKEL (reference sequence). The V and J ends lost 1 base and 6 bases respectively, with 9 bases between them. The CDR3 sequence is CASSQGWSAEAFF. CDR3 coding DNA: TGTGCCAGCAGCCAAGGGTGGAGCGCTGAAGCTTTCTTT.

V gene TRBV5-1 combines with J gene TRBJ2-2; 10 positions match TRBD1. Germline assignment: CDR1 SGHRS and CDR2 YFSETQ. This CDR3 is 16 amino acids long. Trimming at V came to 4 bases and at J to 2 bases, leaving 5 bases not matched to a gene. For the CDR3, the DNA is TGCGCCAGCAGCATATGGACAGGGGGTAACACCGGGGAGCTGTTTTTT. Amino acids: CASSIWTGGNTGELFF. The full variable domain, in which reference TRBV5-1 and TRBJ2-2 provide the parts outside the CDR3, is KAGVTQTPRYLIKTRGQQVTLSCSPISGHRSVSWYQQTPGQGLQFLFEYFSETQRNKGNFPGRFSGRQFSNSRSEMNVSTLELGDSALYLCASSIWTGGNTGELFFGEGSRLTVL.

The sample holds one count of this clone. V gene TRBV28 combines with J gene TRBJ1-2; 7 bases are shared with TRBD1. Germline CDR1 MDHEN, CDR2 SYDVKM. CDR3 length: 13 amino acids. With 5 bases clipped from V and 14 bases from J, the junction kept 14 bases outside the gene matches. In nucleotides, the CDR3 is TGTGCCAGCAGTCTCAGTCGGACAGGACCGTTAACCTTC. Protein product: CASSLSRTGPLTF.

The rearrangement joins TRBV30 to TRBJ2-5, with D maybe TRBD2 (6 bases). The CDR3 runs 13 residues. The germline V and J ends were trimmed by 5 bases and 5 bases, with 15 bases remaining between them. The germline V gene has CDR1 GTSNPN and CDR2 SVGIG (reference sequence). CDR3 in DNA: TGTGCCTGGGGTGGGGGGAAAGCGGAGACCCAGTACTTC. Amino acid sequence: CAWGGGKAETQYF. Drawing the rest from reference TRBV30 and TRBJ2-5, the complete variable domain is SQTIHQWPATLVQPVGSPLSLECTVEGTSNPNLYWYRQAAGRGLQLLFYSVGIGQISSEVPQNLSASRPQDRQFILSSKKLLLSDSGFYLCAWGGGKAETQYFGPGTRLLVL.

The chain employs TRBV15 and TRBJ2-5, with D maybe TRBD2 (5 bases). Between the trimmed V and J ends, which lost 0 bases and 2 bases, there was a span of 10 bases. Looked up from germline, CDR1 is LNHNV and CDR2 is YYDKDF (reference sequence). This CDR3 contains 15 residues. CDR3 protein: CATSRDSQRQETQYF. Written as DNA, the CDR3 is TGTGCCACCAGCAGAGATAGCCAGCGGCAAGAGACCCAGTACTTC.

J is TRBJ1-2 and V is TRBV28, with TRBD1 matching over 8 bases. Trimming cost V 8 bases and J 6 bases; bases outside gene matches: 5. Germline values: CDR1 MDHEN, CDR2 SYDVKM. This CDR3 has 12 residues. In DNA, the CDR3 is TGTGCCAGCCAGGACAGGGTGGATGGCTACACCTTC. It yields the protein CASQDRVDGYTF.

J is TRBJ2-1 and V is TRBV5-4; 13 bases are shared with TRBD2. V was clipped by 1 base and J by 7 bases; unmatched bases: 8. From germline, CDR1 is SGHNT and CDR2 YYREEE (reference sequence). This CDR3 contains 17 residues. The CDR3 protein is CASSLTWTSGSVNEQFF. CDR3 coding DNA: TGTGCCAGCAGCTTGACCTGGACTAGCGGGAGTGTGAATGAGCAGTTCTTC.

J is TRBJ1-4 and V is TRBV21-1. TRBV21-1 is recorded as a pseudogene. The CDR3 covers 11 residues. The CDR3 DNA reads as TGTGCCACGGCAACTAATGAAAAACTGTTTTTT. Amino acid sequence: CATATNEKLFF.

The chain joins TRBV7-8 to TRBJ1-1; D unresolved. The CDR3 totals 15 residues. Trimming took off 1 base at V and 0 bases at J, with 9 bases between the two ends. Per the germline V gene, CDR1 is SGHVS and CDR2 is FQNEAQ. For the CDR3, the DNA is TGTGCCAGCAGCTTAGGAGGTTTCATGAACACTGAAGCTTTCTTT. Translating gives CASSLGGFMNTEAFF.

The chain has TRBV11-1 and TRBJ2-7; 9 nucleotides align to TRBD1. CDR3 size: 14 residues. CDR1 SGHAT and CDR2 FQDESV come from the germline V gene (reference sequence). Trimming took 4 bases from V and 2 from J; bases not matched to a gene: 3. CDR3 loop: CASSSGQGPYEQYF. In DNA form, the CDR3 reads TGTGCCAGCAGCTCGGGACAGGGCCCCTACGAGCAGTACTTC.

The chain couples TRBV24-1 to TRBJ2-5, with TRBD1 as a possible D gene (6 bases). In germline, CDR1 is KGHDR, CDR2 SFDVKD. Trimming left V 0 bases short and J 2 bases short, with 12 bases between. The CDR3 is 16 amino acids. For the CDR3, the DNA is TGTGCCACCAGTGATTTGCCTGGCAGGGGACAAGAGACCCAGTACTTC. Encoded protein: CATSDLPGRGQETQYF.